This T cell receptor (beta chain) derives from a study of STAT5B mutations in CD4+ large granular lymphocyte leukemia. General study findings and limits: TRBV06-family usage was enriched in top patient clones (8/27) versus controls (2/35). Patient CD4-sorted repertoires stayed more clonal than healthy ones after leukemic-clone removal.

Generated by immunoSEQ multiplex PCR, the TCRdb table keeps only in-frame clones and is missing some. The repertoire holds tens of thousands of clones, with over 70% as singletons. CDR3 length: 15 amino acids. The ends were cut back, 2 bases at V and 2 bases at J, with 9 bases in the middle. Germline CDR1 and CDR2: SGHAT and FQNNGV. Concerning this clone: Its antigen is not known.

The sequenced sample was CD4+ T cells from blood buffy coats. The chain joins TRBV11-2 to TRBJ2-2; tentatively, D is TRBD2 (6 bases). The TCR originated in a human donor in good health. CDR3 in amino acids: CASSLSGGNTGELFF. The CDR3 bases are TGTGCCAGCAGCTTATCCGGGGGTAACACCGGGGAGCTGTTTTTT.